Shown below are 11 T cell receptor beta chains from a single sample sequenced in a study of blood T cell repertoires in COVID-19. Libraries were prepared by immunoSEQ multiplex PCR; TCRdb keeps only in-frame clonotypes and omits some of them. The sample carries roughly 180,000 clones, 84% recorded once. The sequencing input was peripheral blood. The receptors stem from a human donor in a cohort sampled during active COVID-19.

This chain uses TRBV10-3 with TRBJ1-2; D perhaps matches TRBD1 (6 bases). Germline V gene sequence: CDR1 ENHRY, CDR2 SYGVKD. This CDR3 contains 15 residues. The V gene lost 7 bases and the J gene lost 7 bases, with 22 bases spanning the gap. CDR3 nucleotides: TGTGCCATCACTATCTCTCAGGGGAACGTCCCTGGCTACACCTTC. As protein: CAITISQGNVPGYTF.

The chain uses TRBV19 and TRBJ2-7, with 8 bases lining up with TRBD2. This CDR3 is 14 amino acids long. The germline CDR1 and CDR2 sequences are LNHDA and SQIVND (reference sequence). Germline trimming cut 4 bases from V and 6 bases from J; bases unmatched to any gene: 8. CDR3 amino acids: CASSSGRGGFEQYF. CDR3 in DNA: TGTGCCAGTAGTAGTGGCCGGGGGGGCTTCGAGCAGTACTTC.

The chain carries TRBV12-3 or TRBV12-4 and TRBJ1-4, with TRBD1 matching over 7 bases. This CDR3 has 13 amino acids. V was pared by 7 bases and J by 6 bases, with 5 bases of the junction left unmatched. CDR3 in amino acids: CASTRQGHEKLFF. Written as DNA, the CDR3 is TGTGCCAGCACCCGACAGGGCCATGAAAAACTGTTTTTT.

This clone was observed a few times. CDR3 amino acids: CASSSTGENTEAFF. The CDR3 coding sequence is TGTGCCAGCAGCTCGACAGGGGAAAACACTGAAGCTTTCTTT. The chain is built from TRBV7-9 and TRBJ1-1; 8 bases map to TRBD1. There are 14 residues in the CDR3. The germline V gene encodes CDR1 SEHNR and CDR2 FQNEAQ (reference sequence). Unmatched junction bases numbered 3, after V lost 4 bases and J lost 2 bases.

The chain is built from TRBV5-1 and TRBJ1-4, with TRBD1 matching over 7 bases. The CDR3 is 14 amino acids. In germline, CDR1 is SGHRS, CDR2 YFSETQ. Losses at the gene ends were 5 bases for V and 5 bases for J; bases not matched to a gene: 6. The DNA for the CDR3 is TGCGCCAGCAGACTGACAGGGCCCAATGAAAAACTGTTTTTT. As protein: CASRLTGPNEKLFF.

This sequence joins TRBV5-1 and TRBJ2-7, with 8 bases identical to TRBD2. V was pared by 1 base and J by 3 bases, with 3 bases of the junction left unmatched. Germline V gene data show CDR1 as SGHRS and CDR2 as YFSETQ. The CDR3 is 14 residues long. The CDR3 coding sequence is TGCGCCAGCAGCTTGACGGGGGGGTACTACGAGCAGTACTTC. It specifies CASSLTGGYYEQYF.

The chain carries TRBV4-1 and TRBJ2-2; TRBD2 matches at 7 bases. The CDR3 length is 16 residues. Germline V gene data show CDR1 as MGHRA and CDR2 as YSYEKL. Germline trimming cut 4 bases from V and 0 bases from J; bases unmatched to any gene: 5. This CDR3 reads CASSLLAAPNTGELFF. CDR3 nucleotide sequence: TGCGCCAGCAGCCTCCTAGCGGCCCCGAACACCGGGGAGCTGTTTTTT.

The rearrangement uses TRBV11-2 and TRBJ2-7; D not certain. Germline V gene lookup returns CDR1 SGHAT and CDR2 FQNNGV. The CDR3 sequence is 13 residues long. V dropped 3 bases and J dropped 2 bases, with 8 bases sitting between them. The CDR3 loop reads CASSLVQTYEQYF. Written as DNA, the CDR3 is TGTGCCAGCAGCTTGGTACAAACCTACGAGCAGTACTTC.

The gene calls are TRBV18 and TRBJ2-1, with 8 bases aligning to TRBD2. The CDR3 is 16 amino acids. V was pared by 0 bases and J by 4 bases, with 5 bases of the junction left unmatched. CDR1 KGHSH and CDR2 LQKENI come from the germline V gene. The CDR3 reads CASSPPVIAGYNEQFF. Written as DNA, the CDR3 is TGTGCCAGCTCACCACCGGTAATAGCGGGGTACAATGAGCAGTTCTTC.

CDR3 in DNA: TGTGCCAGCAGCCCCGGGACTAGCGGTGACAATGAGCAGTTCTTC. Translating it yields CASSPGTSGDNEQFF. The chain uses TRBV4-2 and TRBJ2-1, with 11 bases lining up with TRBD2. Unmatched junction bases numbered 4, after V lost 4 bases and J lost 5 bases. This CDR3 has 15 amino acids. Germline CDR1 and CDR2: LGHNA and YNFKEQ.

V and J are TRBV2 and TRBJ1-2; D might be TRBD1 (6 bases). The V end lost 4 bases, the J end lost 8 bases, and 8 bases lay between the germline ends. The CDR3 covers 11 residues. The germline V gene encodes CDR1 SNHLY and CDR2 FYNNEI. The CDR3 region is CASSAGDGYTF. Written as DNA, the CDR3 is TGTGCCAGCAGTGCAGGGGACGGCTACACCTTC.